Presented here are 5 T cell receptor beta chains from one specimen sequenced in a study of T cell responses to AZD1222 COVID-19 vaccine. TCRdb keeps only in-frame clones here, not all; method: immunoSEQ multiplex PCR. The table lists some 200,000 clones, approximately 89% of them singletons. Material: peripheral blood, obtained 28 days after the second AZD1222 dose. These receptors were collected from an adult who received the AZD1222 COVID-19 vaccine.

V usage is TRBV7-9 and J usage is TRBJ1-1; D is possibly TRBD1 (5 bases). Deletions cut 5 bases from V and 1 base from J, with 11 bases between. Germline V gives CDR1 SEHNR, CDR2 FQNEAQ (reference sequence). The CDR3 length is 14 residues. Here the CDR3 reads CASSPRGPNTEAFF. Written as DNA, the CDR3 is TGTGCCAGCAGCCCACGGGGCCCGAACACTGAAGCTTTCTTT.

This chain links TRBV11-2 with TRBJ1-2, with D perhaps matching TRBD1 (5 bases). V lost 2 bases and J 9 bases, leaving 13 bases between the germline ends. The germline V gene encodes CDR1 SGHAT and CDR2 FQNNGV. This CDR3 has 13 residues. The DNA of the CDR3 is TGTGCCAGCAGCTTAATGGCAGGGAGGAGCTACACCTTC. Amino acids: CASSLMAGRSYTF.

V gene TRBV4-2 combines with J gene TRBJ2-1, with D perhaps TRBD2 (5 bases). CDR3 length: 13 residues. Germline assignment: CDR1 LGHNA and CDR2 YNFKEQ. Trimming took 2 bases from V and 15 from J, leaving 17 bases between them. The CDR3 spells CASSQMEREYLFF. The CDR3 coding sequence is TGTGCCAGCAGCCAAATGGAACGGGAATATTTGTTCTTC.

The chain carries TRBV10-1 and TRBJ2-6; D may correspond to TRBD1 or TRBD2 (6 bases each). Germline V gives CDR1 WNHNN, CDR2 SYGVQD (reference sequence). The CDR3 covers 17 residues. V lost 6 bases and J lost 0, with 15 bases in between. The chain's CDR3 is CASREGHNSSGANVLTF. The CDR3 nucleotides read TGCGCCAGCAGGGAGGGACACAACAGCTCTGGGGCCAACGTCCTGACTTTC.

This chain joins TRBV18 and TRBJ2-1; 7 bases are a match to TRBD2. V gave up 5 bases and J gave up 0 bases; unmatched junction bases: 13. Germline V gives CDR1 KGHSH, CDR2 LQKENI. The CDR3 is made up of 18 amino acids. As DNA, the CDR3 is TGTGCCAGCTCATCCAGGGCTACGGGGGGAAGCTCCTACAATGAGCAGTTCTTC. It is translated as CASSSRATGGSSYNEQFF. Combining the CDR3 with reference TRBV18 and TRBJ2-1 gives the whole variable domain NAGVMQNPRHLVRRRGQEARLRCSPMKGHSHVYWYRQLPEEGLKFMVYLQKENIIDESGMPKERFSAEFPKEGPSILRIQQVVRGDSAAYFCASSSRATGGSSYNEQFFGPGTRLTVL.